Following are 26 T cell receptor beta chains from one sample sequenced in a study of cytomegalovirus exposure and HLA in healthy donors. Use of 60 Vbeta and 13 Jbeta primers characterized the PCR. The assay was immunoSEQ multiplex PCR, and TCRdb's table has in-frame clones only and misses some. The table lists 93,000 or so clones. Sequencing was performed on PBMCs. The receptors were gathered from a man aged 35-49 years in good health and CMV-seronegative.

The V call is TRBV6-5, the J call TRBJ1-1, with D tentatively TRBD1 (5 bases). Deletions cut 6 bases from V and 3 bases from J, with 17 bases between. The CDR3 is made up of 15 amino acids. Germline CDR1 MNHEY, CDR2 SVGAGI. The CDR3 DNA is TGTGCCAGCAGATCAGCAGGGTCTGGGGACACTGAAGCTTTCTTT. Amino acids: CASRSAGSGDTEAFF.

The V and J genes are TRBV28 and TRBJ1-4, with D possibly TRBD1 on 5 matching bases. From germline, CDR1 is MDHEN and CDR2 SYDVKM. V was trimmed by 8 bases and J by 7 bases, leaving 14 bases between them. The CDR3 is made up of 13 amino acids. CDR3: CASGLGEGEKLFF. Here the CDR3 DNA reads TGTGCCAGCGGCCTGGGGGAGGGTGAAAAACTGTTTTTT.

This chain links TRBV27 with TRBJ2-5; 11 positions match TRBD2. V was clipped by 5 bases and J by 2 bases; unmatched bases: 4. The germline CDR1 and CDR2 sequences are MNHEY and SMNVEV (reference sequence). There are 15 residues in the CDR3. The CDR3, as DNA: TGTGCCAGCAGTCCCTGGACTAGCGGGCAAGAGACCCAGTACTTC. Translated, it gives CASSPWTSGQETQYF.

The V and J genes are TRBV6-6 and TRBJ2-7; a possible D gene is TRBD1 (7 bases). The germline gives CDR1 MNHNY, CDR2 SVGAGI (reference sequence). Trimming took off 7 bases at V and 3 bases at J, with 16 bases between the two ends. The CDR3 loop spans 14 amino acids. This chain's CDR3 is CASKGAGSNYEQYF. Here the CDR3 DNA reads TGTGCCAGCAAGGGGGCGGGATCAAACTACGAGCAGTACTTC.

The gene calls are TRBV19 and TRBJ2-7; 9 bases fit TRBD1. The CDR3 is 15 residues long. V lost 4 bases and J lost 2; bases outside the gene matches: 6. Per the germline V gene, CDR1 is LNHDA and CDR2 is SQIVND (reference sequence). CDR3 DNA sequence: TGTGCCAGTAGTAACCGGGACAGGGACGCCTACGAGCAGTACTTC. It specifies CASSNRDRDAYEQYF. Complete variable domain (other parts from reference TRBV19 and TRBJ2-7): DGGITQSPKYLFRKEGQNVTLSCEQNLNHDAMYWYRQDPGQGLRLIYYSQIVNDFQKGDIAEGYSVSREKKESFPLTVTSAQKNPTAFYLCASSNRDRDAYEQYFGPGTRLTVT.

The CDR3 loop is CSVVGATDTQYF. CDR3 coding DNA: TGCAGCGTTGTTGGGGCCACAGATACGCAGTATTTT. The V call is TRBV29-1, the J call TRBJ2-3, with D tentatively TRBD1 (5 bases). The CDR3 totals 12 residues. Germline values: CDR1 SQVTM, CDR2 ANQGSEA. Trimming took 4 bases from V and 2 from J, leaving 7 bases between them.

The chain carries TRBV18 and TRBJ2-1, with 9 bases that match TRBD2. The CDR3 sequence is 19 residues long. J gave up 7 bases and V 5 bases, and 21 bases lay outside the gene matches. Germline V gene data show CDR1 as KGHSH and CDR2 as LQKENI. The CDR3 reads CASSATYRPTSGLGNEQFF. The DNA for the CDR3 is TGTGCCAGCTCAGCCACCTACCGACCCACTAGCGGGCTGGGTAATGAGCAGTTCTTC.

V and J are TRBV7-9 and TRBJ2-1, with 14 bases that match TRBD2. CDR3 length: 17 amino acids. Per the germline V gene, CDR1 is SEHNR and CDR2 is FQNEAQ (reference sequence). V was pared by 10 bases and J by 0 bases, with 8 bases of the junction left unmatched. CDR3 in amino acids: CAMPTSGGDSSYNEQFF. As DNA, the CDR3 is TGTGCCATGCCGACTAGCGGGGGGGATAGCTCCTACAATGAGCAGTTCTTC.

The chain joins TRBV4-2 to TRBJ2-7; no firm D call. With 4 bases removed from V and 0 bases from J, the gap between germline ends came to 16 bases. The germline V gene has CDR1 LGHNA and CDR2 YNFKEQ. The CDR3 sequence is 16 residues long. In DNA form, the CDR3 reads TGTGCCAGCAGCCCCGGAGTTGGCACCAGCTCCTACGAGCAGTACTTC. This encodes CASSPGVGTSSYEQYF.

This chain connects TRBV18 to TRBJ1-1; D ambiguous. The ends were cut back, 2 bases at V and 2 bases at J, with 12 bases in the middle. This CDR3 has 15 residues. Germline V CDR1 and CDR2: KGHSH, LQKENI. The DNA for the CDR3 is TGTGCCAGCTCACCAATAAGTACAACAAACACTGAAGCTTTCTTT. Amino acid sequence: CASSPISTTNTEAFF.

The V and J genes are TRBV4-3 and TRBJ2-1, with 8 bases aligning to TRBD2. Germline CDR1 reads LGHNA; CDR2 reads YSLEER. V gave up 0 bases and J gave up 2 bases; unmatched junction bases: 3. CDR3 size: 16 residues. In nucleotides, the CDR3 is TGCGCCAGCAGCCAAGACGGTAGCGGGACCTACAATGAGCAGTTCTTC. This sequence encodes CASSQDGSGTYNEQFF.

This sequence joins TRBV5-1 and TRBJ2-5, with D possibly being TRBD1 (6 bases). Germline values: CDR1 SGHRS, CDR2 YFSETQ. Deletions cut 4 bases from V and 4 bases from J, with 14 bases between. CDR3 size: 14 residues. CDR3 coding DNA: TGCGCCAGCAGCAGATCAGGGGACGGAGAGACCCAGTACTTC. Its translation: CASSRSGDGETQYF.

This chain uses TRBV7-8 with TRBJ1-4; 11 bases are shared with TRBD1. Germline loops: CDR1 SGHVS, CDR2 FQNEAQ. This CDR3 is 15 amino acids long. V lost 2 bases and J lost 7; bases outside the gene matches: 3. CDR3 sequence: CASSLRTGGVEKLFF. The CDR3 DNA follows: TGTGCCAGCAGCTTACGGACAGGGGGCGTTGAAAAACTGTTTTTT.

The V call is TRBV28, the J call TRBJ1-5; 11 bases are a match to TRBD1. Looked up from germline, CDR1 is MDHEN and CDR2 is SYDVKM. The J segment lost 10 bases and the V segment lost 7 bases, leaving 9 bases of the junction unmatched. The CDR3 is 14 residues long. The CDR3 reads CASTPGTGGSPQHF. The DNA of the CDR3 is TGTGCCAGCACCCCGGGGACAGGGGGGAGCCCCCAGCATTTT.

The chain recombines TRBV15 with TRBJ1-2, with a weak D call TRBD1 (6 bases). V was trimmed by 3 bases and J by 2 bases, leaving 13 bases between them. Germline V gene sequence: CDR1 LNHNV, CDR2 YYDKDF (reference sequence). The CDR3 is made up of 15 amino acids. Here the CDR3 reads CATSSTGTPNYGYTF. The CDR3 DNA sequence: TGTGCCACCAGCAGTACCGGGACACCCAACTATGGCTACACCTTC. Drawing the rest from reference TRBV15 and TRBJ1-2, the complete variable domain is DAMVIQNPRYQVTQFGKPVTLSCSQTLNHNVMYWYQQKSSQAPKLLFHYYDKDFNNEADTPDNFQSRRPNTSFCFLDIRSPGLGDTAMYLCATSSTGTPNYGYTFGSGTRLTVV.

The chain couples TRBV6-1 to TRBJ1-6; no clear D. The CDR3 has 14 amino acids. V shed 7 bases and J shed 0 bases, with 7 bases lying between them. Looked up from germline, CDR1 is MNHNS and CDR2 is SASEGT. The CDR3 protein is CASKQDSYNSPLHF. The DNA of the CDR3 is TGTGCCAGCAAACAAGACTCCTATAATTCACCCCTCCACTTT.

The gene calls are TRBV6-5 and TRBJ1-3, with D unclear. Per germline, CDR1 MNHEY and CDR2 SVGAGI. CDR3 length equals 11 residues. V lost 7 bases to trimming and J lost 8 bases, with 9 bases between them. CDR3: CASKGEYTIYF. The CDR3 nucleotides are TGTGCCAGCAAGGGAGAGTACACCATATATTTT.

The chain has TRBV18 and TRBJ1-1, with D possibly being TRBD1 (5 bases). V lost 0 bases, J lost 1 base, and 12 bases lay in between. CDR1 is KGHSH and CDR2 is LQKENI in the germline V gene. The CDR3 is 16 amino acids. DNA of the CDR3: TGTGCCAGCTCACCACCCAGGGTTAGAGGGAACACTGAAGCTTTCTTT. Its protein product is CASSPPRVRGNTEAFF.

This chain links TRBV10-3 with TRBJ1-3; unclear D gene. The CDR3 sequence is 16 residues long. The V gene's germline CDR1 is ENHRY and CDR2 SYGVKD. The V and J ends lost 1 base and 3 bases respectively, with 13 bases between them. CDR3: CAISELEPRYGNTIYF. In nucleotides, the CDR3 is TGTGCCATCAGTGAGTTGGAGCCCCGATATGGAAACACCATATATTTT.

V and J are TRBV7-2 and TRBJ2-1, with TRBD1 as a possible D gene (5 bases). This CDR3 comprises 13 residues. The V and J ends lost 5 bases and 5 bases respectively, with 10 bases between them. Germline assignment: CDR1 SGHTA and CDR2 FQGNSA. The CDR3: CASSIGQNNEQFF. In DNA, the CDR3 is TGTGCCAGCAGCATCGGACAAAACAATGAGCAGTTCTTC.

This chain links TRBV7-9 with TRBJ2-7, with a weak D call TRBD1 (5 bases). V lost 4 bases and J lost 9, with 10 bases in between. Germline V gene data show CDR1 as SEHNR and CDR2 as FQNEAQ (reference sequence). The CDR3 sequence is 11 residues long. The CDR3 nucleotides are TGTGCCAGCAGCTCAGGGTGGGGGCAGTACTTC. It is translated as CASSSGWGQYF.

CDR3 DNA: TGTGCCAGCTCACCATGGGACCTCGGGGGAGCTGGAAACACCATATATTTT. As protein: CASSPWDLGGAGNTIYF. The chain uses TRBV18 and TRBJ1-3; D is perhaps TRBD1 (5 bases). The germline gives CDR1 KGHSH, CDR2 LQKENI. CDR3 size: 17 residues. The V end was cut by 2 bases, the J end by 2 bases, with 16 bases between.

This chain uses TRBV5-1 with TRBJ2-5; 11 bases agree with TRBD2. The V and J ends lost 4 bases and 1 base, in that order; junction bases with no gene match: 6. CDR1 SGHRS and CDR2 YFSETQ come from the germline V gene. This CDR3 spans 16 amino acids. CDR3 loop: CASSPGTSGIQETQYF. CDR3 coding DNA: TGCGCCAGCAGCCCAGGGACTAGCGGAATCCAAGAGACCCAGTACTTC. Complete variable domain (other parts from reference TRBV5-1 and TRBJ2-5): KAGVTQTPRYLIKTRGQQVTLSCSPISGHRSVSWYQQTPGQGLQFLFEYFSETQRNKGNFPGRFSGRQFSNSRSEMNVSTLELGDSALYLCASSPGTSGIQETQYFGPGTRLLVL.

The chain couples TRBV18 to TRBJ2-7; 13 bases match TRBD2. In germline, CDR1 is KGHSH, CDR2 LQKENI. Trimming took 3 bases from V and 3 from J; bases not matched to a gene: 2. The CDR3 runs 15 residues. CDR3 sequence reads: CASSPRTSGSYEQYF. The CDR3 coding sequence is TGTGCCAGCTCACCTCGGACTAGCGGGAGCTACGAGCAGTACTTC.

The chain employs TRBV6-5 and TRBJ2-7; 12 positions match TRBD1. Germline V gene sequence: CDR1 MNHEY, CDR2 SVGAGI. J gave up 6 bases and V 2 bases, and 8 bases lay outside the gene matches. This CDR3 is built from 16 residues. The CDR3 nucleotides are TGTGCCAGCAGTTACCCCGCCGGGACAGGGGGCAGCGAGCAGTACTTC. Translating gives CASSYPAGTGGSEQYF.

The chain is built from TRBV6-5 and TRBJ1-1, with TRBD1 identical over 8 bases. The CDR3 length is 14 residues. V was pared by 5 bases and J by 1 base, with 3 bases of the junction left unmatched. Germline lookup yields CDR1 MNHEY and CDR2 SVGAGI. In DNA, the CDR3 is TGTGCCAGCAGTATTGACAGGGGGAACACTGAAGCTTTCTTT. Translated, it gives CASSIDRGNTEAFF.